The present TCR beta chain was sequenced within a study of brain T cells in children with intractable seizures. Trimming removed 2 bases at V and 6 bases at J, with 14 bases between. In germline, CDR1 is MNHEY, CDR2 SVGAGI. The CDR3 loop spans 14 amino acids. The repertoire was sequenced with immunoSEQ multiplex PCR; TCRdb's copy has only in-frame clones and lacks some. The data show around 340,000 clones, with 93% seen just once and roughly 6% held by the top ten. Time point of the sample: blood from clinic visit 5 months post-surgery; TSC patient then seizure free. This clone was detected only once.

This TCR was sampled from a boy less than two years old with tuberous sclerosis and intractable seizures. The rearrangement joins TRBV6-5 to TRBJ2-7; perhaps D is TRBD1 or TRBD2 (6 bases each). This material consisted of peripheral blood, taken roughly 5 months after surgery. The CDR3 reads CASSYTGAQGEQYF. CDR3 nucleotides: TGTGCCAGCAGTTACACGGGGGCTCAGGGCGAGCAGTACTTC.